This TCR beta chain was documented in a study of blood T cell repertoires in COVID-19. Turning to the study itself: Sites across the United States, Italy and Spain contributed samples from acute and convalescent COVID-19. Sources were T cells, B-cell-depleted T cells, or PBMCs; the material itself was cDNA or gDNA.

Trimming cost V 5 bases and J 0 bases, with 7 bases left between them. Per the germline V gene, CDR1 is LNHNV and CDR2 is YYDKDF (reference sequence). The CDR3 is 13 residues long. The method was immunoSEQ multiplex PCR; TCRdb's version includes in-frame clones alone and lacks a portion of them. The repertoire consists of over 200,000 clones, with 87% occurring once and the leading ten covering about an eighth. The chain uses TRBV15 and TRBJ1-1, with no clear D. Sample: peripheral blood. The source is a woman under 30 who had recovered from COVID-19. The CDR3 DNA is TGTGCCACCAGCTTGGAGGTGAACACTGAAGCTTTCTTT. The encoded protein is CATSLEVNTEAFF.